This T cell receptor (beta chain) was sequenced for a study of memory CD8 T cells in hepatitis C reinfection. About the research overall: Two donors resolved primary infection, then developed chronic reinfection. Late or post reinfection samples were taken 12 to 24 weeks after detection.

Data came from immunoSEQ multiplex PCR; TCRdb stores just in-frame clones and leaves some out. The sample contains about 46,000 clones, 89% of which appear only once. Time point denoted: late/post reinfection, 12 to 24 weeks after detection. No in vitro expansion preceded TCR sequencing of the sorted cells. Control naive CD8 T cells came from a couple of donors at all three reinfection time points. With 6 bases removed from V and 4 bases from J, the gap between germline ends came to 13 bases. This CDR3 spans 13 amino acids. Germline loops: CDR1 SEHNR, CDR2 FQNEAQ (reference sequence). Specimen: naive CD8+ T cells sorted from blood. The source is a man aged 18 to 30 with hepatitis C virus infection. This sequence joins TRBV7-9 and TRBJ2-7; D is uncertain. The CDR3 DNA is TGTGCCAGCAGGGGCCAGAACCCTTACGAGCAGTACTTC. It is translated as CASRGQNPYEQYF.